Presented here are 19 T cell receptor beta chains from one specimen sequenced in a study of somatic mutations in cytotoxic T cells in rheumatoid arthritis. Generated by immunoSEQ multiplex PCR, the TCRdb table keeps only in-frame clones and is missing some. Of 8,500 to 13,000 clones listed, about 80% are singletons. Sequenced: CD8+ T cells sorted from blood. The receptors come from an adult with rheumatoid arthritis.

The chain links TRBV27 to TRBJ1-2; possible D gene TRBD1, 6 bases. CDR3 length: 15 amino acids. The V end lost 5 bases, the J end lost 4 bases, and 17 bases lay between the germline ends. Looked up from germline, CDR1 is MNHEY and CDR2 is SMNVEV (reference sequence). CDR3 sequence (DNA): TGTGCCAGCAGTACTAGGACAGCGGGTGGCTATGGCTACACCTTC. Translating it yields CASSTRTAGGYGYTF.

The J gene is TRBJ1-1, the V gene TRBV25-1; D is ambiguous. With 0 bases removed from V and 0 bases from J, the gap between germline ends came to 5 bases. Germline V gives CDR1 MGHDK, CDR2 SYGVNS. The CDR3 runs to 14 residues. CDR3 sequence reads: CASSEYQMNTEAFF. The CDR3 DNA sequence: TGTGCCAGCAGTGAATACCAGATGAACACTGAAGCTTTCTTT.

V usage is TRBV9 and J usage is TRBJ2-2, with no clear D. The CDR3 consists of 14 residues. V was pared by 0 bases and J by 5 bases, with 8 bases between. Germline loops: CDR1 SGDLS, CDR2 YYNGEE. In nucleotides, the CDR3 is TGTGCCAGCAGCGTAGGGGCTAGTACCGGGGAGCTGTTTTTT. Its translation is CASSVGASTGELFF.

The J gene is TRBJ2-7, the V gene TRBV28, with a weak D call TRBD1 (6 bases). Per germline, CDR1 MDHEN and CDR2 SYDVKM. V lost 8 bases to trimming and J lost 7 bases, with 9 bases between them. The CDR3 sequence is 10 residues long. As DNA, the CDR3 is TGTGCCAGCGCAAGGGGGGAGCAGTACTTC. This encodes CASARGEQYF.

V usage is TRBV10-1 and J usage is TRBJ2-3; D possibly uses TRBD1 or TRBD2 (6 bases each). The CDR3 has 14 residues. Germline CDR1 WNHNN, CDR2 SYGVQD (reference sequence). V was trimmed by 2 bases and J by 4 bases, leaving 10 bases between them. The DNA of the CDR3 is TGCGCCAGCAGTGAGAGGGGGGTATCAGATACGCAGTATTTT. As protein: CASSERGVSDTQYF.

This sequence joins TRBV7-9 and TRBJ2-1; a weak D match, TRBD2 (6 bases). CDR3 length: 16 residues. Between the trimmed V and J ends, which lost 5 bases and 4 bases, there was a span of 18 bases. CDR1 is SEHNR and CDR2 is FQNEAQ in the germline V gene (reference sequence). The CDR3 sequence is CASSPYTGVGYNEQFF. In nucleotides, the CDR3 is TGTGCCAGCAGCCCCTATACGGGAGTAGGGTACAATGAGCAGTTCTTC.

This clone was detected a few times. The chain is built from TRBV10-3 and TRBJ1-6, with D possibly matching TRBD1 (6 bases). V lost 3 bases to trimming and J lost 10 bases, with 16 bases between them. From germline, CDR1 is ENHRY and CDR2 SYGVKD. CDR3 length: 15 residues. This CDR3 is CAISEPDVTGSPLHF. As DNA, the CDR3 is TGTGCCATCAGTGAACCGGATGTTACAGGGTCACCCCTCCACTTT.

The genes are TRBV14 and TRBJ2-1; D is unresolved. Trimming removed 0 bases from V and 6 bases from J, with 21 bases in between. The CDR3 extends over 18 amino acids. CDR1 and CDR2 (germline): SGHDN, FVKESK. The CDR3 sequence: CASSQDGRLPIIANEQFF. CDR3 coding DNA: TGTGCCAGCAGCCAAGACGGGCGACTCCCGATAATCGCCAATGAGCAGTTCTTC.

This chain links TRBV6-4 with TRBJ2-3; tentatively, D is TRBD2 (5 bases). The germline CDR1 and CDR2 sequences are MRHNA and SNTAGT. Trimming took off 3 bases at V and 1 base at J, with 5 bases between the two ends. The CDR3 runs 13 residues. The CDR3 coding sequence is TGTGCCAGCAGTGAGCGGGGCACAGATACGCAGTATTTT. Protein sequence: CASSERGTDTQYF.

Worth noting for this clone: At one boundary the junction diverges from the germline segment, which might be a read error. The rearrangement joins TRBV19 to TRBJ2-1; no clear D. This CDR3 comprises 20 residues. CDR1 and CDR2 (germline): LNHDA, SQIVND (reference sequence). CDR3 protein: CASSPSPTLEKVSSYNGQFF. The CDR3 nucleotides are TGTGCCAGTAGCCCAAGCCCCACATTGGAGAAAGTAAGCTCCTACAATGGGCAGTTCTTC.

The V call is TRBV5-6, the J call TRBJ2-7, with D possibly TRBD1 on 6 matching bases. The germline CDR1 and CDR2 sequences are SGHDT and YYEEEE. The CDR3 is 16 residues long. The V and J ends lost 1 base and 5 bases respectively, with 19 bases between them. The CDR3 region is CASSLRPDRGSHEQYF. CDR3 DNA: TGTGCCAGCAGCTTGAGACCGGACAGAGGGTCGCACGAGCAGTACTTC.

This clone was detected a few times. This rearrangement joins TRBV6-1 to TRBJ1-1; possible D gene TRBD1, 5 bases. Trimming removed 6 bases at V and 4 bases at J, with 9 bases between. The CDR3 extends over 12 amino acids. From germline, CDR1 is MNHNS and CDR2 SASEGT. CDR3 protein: CASRQGGTEAFF. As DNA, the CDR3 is TGTGCCAGCAGGCAGGGTGGCACTGAAGCTTTCTTT.

The CDR3: CASSALKGAEQFF. The CDR3 DNA reads as TGTGCCAGCAGTGCCCTCAAGGGTGCTGAGCAGTTCTTC. V usage is TRBV25-1 and J usage is TRBJ2-1, with D unresolved. CDR3 length: 13 residues. Trimming stripped 4 bases from V and 9 bases from J, with 13 bases between. Germline-derived CDR1 and CDR2 are MGHDK and SYGVNS.

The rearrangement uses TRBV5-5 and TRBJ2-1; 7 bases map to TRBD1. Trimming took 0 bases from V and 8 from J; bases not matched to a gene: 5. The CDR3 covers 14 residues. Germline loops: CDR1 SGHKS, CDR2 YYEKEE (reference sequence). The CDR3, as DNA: TGTGCCAGCAGCTTGGGACAGGGTAGGGATGAGCAGTTCTTC. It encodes CASSLGQGRDEQFF.

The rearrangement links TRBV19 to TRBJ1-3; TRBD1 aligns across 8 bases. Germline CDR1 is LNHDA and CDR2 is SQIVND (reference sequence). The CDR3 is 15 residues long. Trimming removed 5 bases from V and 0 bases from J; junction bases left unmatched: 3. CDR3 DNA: TGTGCCAGTAGTGTGGACAGGGCCTCTGGAAACACCATATATTTT. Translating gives CASSVDRASGNTIYF.

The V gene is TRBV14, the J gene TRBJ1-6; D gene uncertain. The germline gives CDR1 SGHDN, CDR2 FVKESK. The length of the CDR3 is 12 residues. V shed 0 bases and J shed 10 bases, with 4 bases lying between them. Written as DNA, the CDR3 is TGTGCCAGCAGCCAAGAATCCTCACCCCTCCACTTT. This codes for CASSQESSPLHF.

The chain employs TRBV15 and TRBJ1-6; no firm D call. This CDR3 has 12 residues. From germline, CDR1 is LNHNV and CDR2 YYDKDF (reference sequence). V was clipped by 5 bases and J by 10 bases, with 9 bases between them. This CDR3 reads CATSWDRSPLHF. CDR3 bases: TGTGCCACCAGCTGGGATAGGTCACCCCTCCACTTT.

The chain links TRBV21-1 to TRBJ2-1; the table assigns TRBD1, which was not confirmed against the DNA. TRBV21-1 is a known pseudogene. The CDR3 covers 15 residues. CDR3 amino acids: CASSRDEGRGNEQFF. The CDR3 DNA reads TGTGCCAGCAGCAGAGATGAGGGTAGGGGGAATGAGCAGTTCTTC.

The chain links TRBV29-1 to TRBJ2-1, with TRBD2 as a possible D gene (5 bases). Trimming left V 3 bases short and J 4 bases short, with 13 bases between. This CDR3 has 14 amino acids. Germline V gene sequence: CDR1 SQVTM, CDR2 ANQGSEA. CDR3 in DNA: TGCAGCGTTGAGAGCCGGGGATCGTACAATGAGCAGTTCTTC. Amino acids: CSVESRGSYNEQFF.